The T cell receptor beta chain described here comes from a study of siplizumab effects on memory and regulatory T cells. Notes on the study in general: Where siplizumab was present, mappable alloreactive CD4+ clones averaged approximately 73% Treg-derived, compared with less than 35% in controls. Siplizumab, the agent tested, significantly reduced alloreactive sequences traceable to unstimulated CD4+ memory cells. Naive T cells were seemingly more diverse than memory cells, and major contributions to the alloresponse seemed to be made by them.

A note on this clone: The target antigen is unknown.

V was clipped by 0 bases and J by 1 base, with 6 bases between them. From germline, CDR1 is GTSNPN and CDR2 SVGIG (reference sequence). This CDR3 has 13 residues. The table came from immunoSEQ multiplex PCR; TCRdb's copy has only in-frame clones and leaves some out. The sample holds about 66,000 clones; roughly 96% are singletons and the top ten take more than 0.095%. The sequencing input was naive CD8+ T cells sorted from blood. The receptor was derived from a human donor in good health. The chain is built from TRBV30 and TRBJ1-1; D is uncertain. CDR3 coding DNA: TGTGCCTGGAGTGTCTTAGGGAACACTGAAGCTTTCTTT. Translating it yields CAWSVLGNTEAFF.